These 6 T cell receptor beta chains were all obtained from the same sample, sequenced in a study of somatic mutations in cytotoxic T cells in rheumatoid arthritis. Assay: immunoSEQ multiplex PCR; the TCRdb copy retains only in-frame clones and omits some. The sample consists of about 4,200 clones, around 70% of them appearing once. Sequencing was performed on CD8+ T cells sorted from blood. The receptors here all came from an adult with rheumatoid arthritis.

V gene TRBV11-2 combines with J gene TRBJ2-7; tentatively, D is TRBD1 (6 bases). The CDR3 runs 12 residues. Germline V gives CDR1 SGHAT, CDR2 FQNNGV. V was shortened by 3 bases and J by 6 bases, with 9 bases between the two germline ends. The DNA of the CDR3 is TGTGCCAGCAGCTTCAGGGGACGCGAGCAGTACTTC. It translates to CASSFRGREQYF.

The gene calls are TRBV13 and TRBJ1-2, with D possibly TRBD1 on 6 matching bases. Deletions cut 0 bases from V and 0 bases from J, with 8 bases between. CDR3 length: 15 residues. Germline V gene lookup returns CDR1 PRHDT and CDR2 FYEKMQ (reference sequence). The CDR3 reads CASSLGGQPNYGYTF. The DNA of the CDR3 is TGTGCCAGCAGCTTAGGAGGACAGCCTAACTATGGCTACACCTTC.

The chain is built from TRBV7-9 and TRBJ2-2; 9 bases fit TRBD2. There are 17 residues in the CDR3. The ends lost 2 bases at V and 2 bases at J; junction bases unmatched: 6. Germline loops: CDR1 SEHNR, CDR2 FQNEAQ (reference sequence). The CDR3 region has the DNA TGTGCCAGCAGCTTAAGTCGGCGGGGGGGCAACACCGGGGAGCTGTTTTTT. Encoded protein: CASSLSRRGGNTGELFF.

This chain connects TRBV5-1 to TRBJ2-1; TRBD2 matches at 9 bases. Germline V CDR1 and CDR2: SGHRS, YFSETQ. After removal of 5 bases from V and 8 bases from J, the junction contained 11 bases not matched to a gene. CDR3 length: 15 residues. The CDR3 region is CASRHRVAGVDEQFF. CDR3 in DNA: TGCGCCAGCAGGCACCGGGTAGCGGGGGTCGATGAGCAGTTCTTC.

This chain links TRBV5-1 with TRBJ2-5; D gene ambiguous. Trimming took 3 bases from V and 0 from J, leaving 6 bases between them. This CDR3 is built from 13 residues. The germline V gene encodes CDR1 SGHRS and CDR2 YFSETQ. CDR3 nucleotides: TGCGCCAGCAGCTACAAGTACCAAGAGACCCAGTACTTC. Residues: CASSYKYQETQYF.

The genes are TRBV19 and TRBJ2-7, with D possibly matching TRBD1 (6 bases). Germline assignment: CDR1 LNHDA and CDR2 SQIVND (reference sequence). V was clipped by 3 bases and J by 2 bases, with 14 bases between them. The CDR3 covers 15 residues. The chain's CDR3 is CASSIEQGLTYEQYF. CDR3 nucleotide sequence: TGTGCCAGTAGTATTGAGCAGGGGTTAACCTACGAGCAGTACTTC.